This TCR beta chain was identified during a study of cytomegalovirus exposure and HLA in healthy donors. Study in general: As an earlier analysis found, roughly 170 million T cells yielded about 120 million unique TCR beta sequences.

In its sample, this clone was seen once. What it binds is unknown. The CDR3 extends over 13 amino acids. Germline trimming cut 11 bases from V and 0 bases from J; bases unmatched to any gene: 6. From germline, CDR1 is MNHEY and CDR2 SMNVEV (reference sequence). Study-wide results and caveats: In a later analysis, productive TCRs from donors in an Asian-associated ancestry cluster reportedly carried fewer N-insertions than the cohort mean.

The PCR employed 60 Vbeta primers together with 13 Jbeta primers. Assay: immunoSEQ multiplex PCR; the TCRdb copy retains only in-frame clones and omits some. The sample yields about 160,000 clones, around 85% seen once. Sequenced: PBMCs. The chain is built from TRBV27 and TRBJ1-1; 7 bases agree with TRBD1. This clonotype originated in a boy between 2 and 10 years old in good health and CMV-seronegative. CDR3 sequence reads: CAVRTGLNTEAFF. Written as DNA, the CDR3 is TGTGCCGTTAGGACAGGCCTGAACACTGAAGCTTTCTTT.